This TCR beta chain was sequenced during a study of chronic HIV infection and antiretroviral therapy. Only a few counts were recorded for this clonotype. Germline lookup yields CDR1 DFQATT and CDR2 SNEGSKA (reference sequence). The CDR3 sequence is 13 residues long. V was trimmed by 6 bases and J by 3 bases, leaving 11 bases between them. TCRdb reanalysed the 5' RACE reads using MiXCR and keeps one entry per CDR3 protein. The repertoire holds about 38,000 distinct CDR3 sequences, with 8.2% as singletons. The rearrangement joins TRBV20-1 to TRBJ2-2, with D tentatively TRBD2 (5 bases). Sequencing was performed on peripheral blood. The source is an adult who had HIV and had not received antiretroviral therapy, or was an uninfected healthy control (not recorded which). CDR3: CSASERYTGELFF. CDR3 in DNA: TGCAGTGCCTCTGAGCGGTACACCGGGGAGCTGTTTTTT.